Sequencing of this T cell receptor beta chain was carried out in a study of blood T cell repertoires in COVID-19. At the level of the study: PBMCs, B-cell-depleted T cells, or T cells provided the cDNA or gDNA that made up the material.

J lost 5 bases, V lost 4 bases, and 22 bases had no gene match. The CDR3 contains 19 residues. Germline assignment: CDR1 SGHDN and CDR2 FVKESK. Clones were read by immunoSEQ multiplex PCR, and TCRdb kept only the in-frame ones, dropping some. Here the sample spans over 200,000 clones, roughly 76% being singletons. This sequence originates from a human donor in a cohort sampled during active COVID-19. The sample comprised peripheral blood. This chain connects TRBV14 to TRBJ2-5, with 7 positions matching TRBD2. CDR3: CASSRLHPGRAGRVETQYF. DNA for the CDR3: TGTGCCAGCAGCCGACTCCACCCCGGTAGAGCGGGACGGGTCGAGACCCAGTACTTC.